The clone carrying this T cell receptor (beta chain) was observed many times. This entry comes from a study of T cells in Graves' hyperthyroidism and ophthalmopathy. Using RNA transcripts as the source, TCR beta CDR3 regions were amplified. The primer set for the first-round RT-PCR of the TCR CDR3 was HTBI. TCRdb re-called the multiplex PCR reads through MiXCR, storing one row per CDR3 protein. Seen here are around 250,000 distinct CDR3 sequences, around 17% observed once, and the top ten hold about 30%. V was shortened by 9 bases and J by 6 bases, with 21 bases between the two germline ends. The CDR3 is 14 amino acids. Per germline, CDR1 MDHEN and CDR2 SYDVKM.

V and J are TRBV28 and TRBJ2-7, with a tentative D call TRBD2 (6 bases). Sequences were obtained from blood. This TCR was sampled from a woman aged 18-29 years with Graves' ophthalmopathy. The CDR3: CASRPGGRVSEQYF. For the CDR3, the DNA is TGTGCCAGTCGACCTGGAGGGCGGGTCTCCGAGCAGTACTTC.